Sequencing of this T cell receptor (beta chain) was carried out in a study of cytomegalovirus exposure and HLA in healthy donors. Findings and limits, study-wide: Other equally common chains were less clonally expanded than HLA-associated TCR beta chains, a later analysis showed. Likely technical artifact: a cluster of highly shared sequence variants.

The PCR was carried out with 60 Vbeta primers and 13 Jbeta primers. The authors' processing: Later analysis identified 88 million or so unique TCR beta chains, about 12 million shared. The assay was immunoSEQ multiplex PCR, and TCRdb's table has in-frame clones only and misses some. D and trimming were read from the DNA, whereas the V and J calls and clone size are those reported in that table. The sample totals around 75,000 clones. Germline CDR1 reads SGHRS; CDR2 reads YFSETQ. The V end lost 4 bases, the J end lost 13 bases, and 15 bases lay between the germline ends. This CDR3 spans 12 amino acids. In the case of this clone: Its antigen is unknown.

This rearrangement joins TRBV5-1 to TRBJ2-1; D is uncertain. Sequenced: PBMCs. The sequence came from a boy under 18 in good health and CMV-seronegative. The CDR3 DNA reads TGCGCCAGCAGCCTAGAGAGGTCTTTCCAGTTCTTC. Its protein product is CASSLERSFQFF.